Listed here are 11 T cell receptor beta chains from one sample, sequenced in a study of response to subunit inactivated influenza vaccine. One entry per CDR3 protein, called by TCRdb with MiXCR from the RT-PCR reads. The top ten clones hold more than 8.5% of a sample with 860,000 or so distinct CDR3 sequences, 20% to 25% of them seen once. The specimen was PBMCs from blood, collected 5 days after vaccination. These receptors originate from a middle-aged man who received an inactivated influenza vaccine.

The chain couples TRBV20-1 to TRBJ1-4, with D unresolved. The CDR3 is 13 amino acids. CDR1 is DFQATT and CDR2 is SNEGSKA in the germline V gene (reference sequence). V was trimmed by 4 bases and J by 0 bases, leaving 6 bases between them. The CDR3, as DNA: TGCAGTGCTACCGAAGCAACTAATGAAAAACTGTTTTTT. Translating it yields CSATEATNEKLFF.

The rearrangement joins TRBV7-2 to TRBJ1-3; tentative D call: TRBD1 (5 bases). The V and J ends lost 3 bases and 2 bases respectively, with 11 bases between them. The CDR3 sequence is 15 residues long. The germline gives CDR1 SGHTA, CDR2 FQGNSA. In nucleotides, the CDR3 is TGTGCCAGCAGCTTTGAGGTGGGGGCTGGAAACACCATATATTTT. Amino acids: CASSFEVGAGNTIYF.

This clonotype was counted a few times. In DNA form, the CDR3 reads TGTGCCAGCAGCGATGGAGTTGGCTACACCTTC. Translating it yields CASSDGVGYTF. The V call is TRBV9, the J call TRBJ1-2; unclear D gene. CDR1 and CDR2 from the germline V gene are SGDLS and YYNGEE. The CDR3 covers 11 residues. The V end lost 3 bases, the J end lost 7 bases, and 7 bases lay between the germline ends.

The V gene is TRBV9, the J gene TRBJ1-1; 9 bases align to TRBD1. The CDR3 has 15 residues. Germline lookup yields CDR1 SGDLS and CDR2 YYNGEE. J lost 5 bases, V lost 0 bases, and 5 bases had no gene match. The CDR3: CASSVEGQGPTEAFF. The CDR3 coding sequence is TGTGCCAGCAGCGTAGAGGGACAGGGACCAACTGAAGCTTTCTTT.

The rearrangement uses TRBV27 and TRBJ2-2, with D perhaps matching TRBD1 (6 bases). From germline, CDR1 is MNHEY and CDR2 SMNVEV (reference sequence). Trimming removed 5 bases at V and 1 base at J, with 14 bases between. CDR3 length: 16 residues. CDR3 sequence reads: CASSPIGGQNTGELFF. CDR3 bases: TGTGCCAGCAGTCCTATAGGGGGACAGAACACCGGGGAGCTGTTTTTT.

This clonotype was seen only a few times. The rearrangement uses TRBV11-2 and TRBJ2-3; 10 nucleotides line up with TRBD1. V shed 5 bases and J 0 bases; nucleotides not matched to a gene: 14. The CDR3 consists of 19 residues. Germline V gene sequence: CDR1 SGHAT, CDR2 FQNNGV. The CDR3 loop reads CASSRSGWTGGTSTDTQYF. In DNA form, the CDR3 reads TGTGCCAGCAGCCGATCCGGTTGGACAGGGGGTACCAGCACAGATACGCAGTATTTT.

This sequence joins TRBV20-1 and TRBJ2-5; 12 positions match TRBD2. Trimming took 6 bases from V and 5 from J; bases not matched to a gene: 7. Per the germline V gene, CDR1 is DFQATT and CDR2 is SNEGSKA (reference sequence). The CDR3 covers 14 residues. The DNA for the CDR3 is TGCAGTGCCTACGGACTAGCGGGAATGGAGACCCAGTACTTC. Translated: CSAYGLAGMETQYF.

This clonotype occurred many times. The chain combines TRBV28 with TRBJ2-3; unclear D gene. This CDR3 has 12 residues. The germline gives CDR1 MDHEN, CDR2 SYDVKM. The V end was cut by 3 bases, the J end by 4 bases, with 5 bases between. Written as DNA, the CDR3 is TGTGCCAGCAGTTTGGACGCAGATACGCAGTATTTT. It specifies CASSLDADTQYF. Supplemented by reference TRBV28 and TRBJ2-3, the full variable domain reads DVKVTQSSRYLVKRTGEKVFLECVQDMDHENMFWYRQDPGLGLRLIYFSYDVKMKEKGDIPEGYSVSREKKERFSLILESASTNQTSMYLCASSLDADTQYFGPGTRLTVL.

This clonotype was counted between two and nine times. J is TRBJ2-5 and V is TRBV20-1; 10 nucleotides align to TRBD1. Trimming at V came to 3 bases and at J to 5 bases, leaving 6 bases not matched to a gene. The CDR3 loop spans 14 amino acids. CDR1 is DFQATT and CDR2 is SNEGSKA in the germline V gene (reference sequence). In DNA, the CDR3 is TGCAGTGCTAGCCGGACAGGGGGTGGGGAGACCCAGTACTTC. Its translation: CSASRTGGGETQYF.

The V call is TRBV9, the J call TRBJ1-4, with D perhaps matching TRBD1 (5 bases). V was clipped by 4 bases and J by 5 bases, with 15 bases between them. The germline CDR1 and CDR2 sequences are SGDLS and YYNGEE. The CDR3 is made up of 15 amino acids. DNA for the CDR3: TGTGCCAGCAGCTACTCAGGGAGCGGGAATGAAAAACTGTTTTTT. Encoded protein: CASSYSGSGNEKLFF.

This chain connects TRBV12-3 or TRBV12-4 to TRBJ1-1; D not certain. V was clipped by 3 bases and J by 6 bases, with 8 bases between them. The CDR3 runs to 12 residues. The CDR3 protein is CASSFFQAEAFF. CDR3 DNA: TGTGCCAGCAGTTTTTTCCAGGCTGAAGCTTTCTTT.